The 20 T cell receptor beta chains below come from one sample, sequenced in a study of blood T cells in healthy people across ages. The authors ran a second PCR of roughly 6 to 12 cycles using a sample-barcoded 5' primer and a J-beta primer mix. TCRdb ran MiXCR on the 5' RACE reads and lists one entry per CDR3 protein. Of some 900,000 distinct CDR3 sequences listed, around 30% are singletons. Sequencing was done on a sample of blood. All receptors come from a woman older than 75 in good health.

This clonotype was recorded at least ten times. The junction does not match germline at one end; this may be a read error. The chain combines TRBV20-1 with TRBJ2-7; 12 nucleotides agree with TRBD2. This CDR3 is 14 amino acids long. CDR1 and CDR2 (germline): DFQATT, SNEGSKA (reference sequence). CDR3 protein: CSPRSGTSGYEQYF. For the CDR3, the DNA is TGCAGTCCTAGGTCCGGGACTAGCGGGTACGAGCAGTACTTC.

This clonotype was found a few times. The chain has TRBV7-2 and TRBJ1-6; D is undetermined. Trimming removed 2 bases at V and 8 bases at J, with 7 bases between. The CDR3 length is 13 residues. From germline, CDR1 is SGHTA and CDR2 FQGNSA. This chain's CDR3 is CASSLYDHSPLHF. CDR3 in DNA: TGTGCCAGCAGCTTATATGATCATTCACCCCTCCACTTT.

Concerning this clonotype itself: Given the absence of the conserved phenylalanine or tryptophan at the CDR3 end, a read error is likely. The chain couples TRBV20-1 to TRBJ1-4, with unresolved D. CDR3 length: 14 residues. The germline V gene encodes CDR1 DFQATT and CDR2 SNEGSKA (reference sequence). Trimming cost V 1 base and J 4 bases, with 10 bases left between them. The CDR3 here is CSARVAGGNEKLFV. CDR3 nucleotides: TGCAGTGCTAGAGTGGCAGGCGGTAATGAAAAACTGTTTGTT.

This chain joins TRBV3-1 and TRBJ2-5; the match to TRBD2 covers 9 bases. CDR3 size: 16 residues. Germline CDR1 and CDR2: LGHDT and YNNKEL (reference sequence). V dropped 4 bases and J dropped 7; count of bases not matched to a gene: 13. CDR3 sequence: CASSPRASGDGATQYF. The CDR3 DNA follows: TGTGCCAGCAGCCCCCGGGCTAGCGGGGACGGGGCGACCCAGTACTTC.

The sample holds a few counts of this clonotype. V gene TRBV5-1 combines with J gene TRBJ1-1; TRBD1 aligns across 7 bases. Germline CDR1 reads SGHRS; CDR2 reads YFSETQ. J lost 3 bases, V lost 4 bases, and 12 bases had no gene match. The CDR3 is 16 residues long. Here the CDR3 reads CASSARGRDSYTEAFF. The CDR3 region has the DNA TGCGCCAGCAGCGCGCGAGGGAGGGACAGCTACACTGAAGCTTTCTTT.

This rearrangement joins TRBV9 to TRBJ1-5; 7 bases are a match to TRBD1. The CDR3 is made up of 16 amino acids. Germline V gene data show CDR1 as SGDLS and CDR2 as YYNGEE. The V and J ends lost 3 bases and 7 bases, in that order; junction bases with no gene match: 13. The CDR3 protein is CASSAGRGGSEQPQHF. The CDR3 region has the DNA TGTGCCAGCAGCGCCGGCAGGGGGGGGAGTGAACAGCCCCAGCATTTT.

This clonotype has a handful of counts. The rearrangement uses TRBV27 and TRBJ2-1, with D possibly TRBD2 on 6 matching bases. CDR3 length: 13 residues. Trimming took off 5 bases at V and 14 bases at J, with 19 bases between the two ends. Germline assignment: CDR1 MNHEY and CDR2 SMNVEV (reference sequence). CDR3 DNA: TGTGCCAGCAGTGGCCCGGGGGTTCGAGTAGAGTTCTTC. Translated: CASSGPGVRVEFF.

This clonotype was observed many times. This chain uses TRBV4-3 with TRBJ2-3; 9 positions match TRBD1. This CDR3 is 15 amino acids long. With V trimmed by 1 base and J by 7 bases, 6 bases remained unmatched. Germline V gives CDR1 LGHNA, CDR2 YSLEER. The CDR3, as DNA: TGCGCCAGCAGCCAAGGAGTACAGGGGGCAAATACGCAGTATTTT. Encoded protein: CASSQGVQGANTQYF.

With respect to this clonotype: This may arise from a read error, as a much more abundant clone is one base away. J is TRBJ1-1 and V is TRBV7-9; D not resolved. Between the trimmed V and J ends, which lost 4 bases and 6 bases, there was a span of 15 bases. The CDR3 length is 14 residues. Germline V gene sequence: CDR1 SEHNR, CDR2 FQNEAQ (reference sequence). CDR3 nucleotide sequence: TGTGCCAGCAGCTCCGGTCGAATGGGCGCTGAAGCTTTCTTT. Its translation: CASSSGRMGAEAFF.

The CDR3 nucleotides are TGTGCCAGCTCACCACGTGACAGGGTTCTAGCCAAAAACATTCAGTACTTC. Its protein is CASSPRDRVLAKNIQYF. The chain is built from TRBV18 and TRBJ2-4; 7 bases agree with TRBD1. Per germline, CDR1 KGHSH and CDR2 LQKENI. Losses at the gene ends were 1 base for V and 0 bases for J; bases not matched to a gene: 6. This CDR3 is built from 17 residues.

V is TRBV11-3 and J is TRBJ2-1; the match to TRBD2 covers 9 bases. Unmatched junction bases numbered 1, after V lost 1 base and J lost 9 bases. The CDR3 is made up of 13 amino acids. Germline CDR1 SGHNT, CDR2 YENEEA. The CDR3 DNA reads as TGTGCCAGCAGCTTAGGAGCGGGGGGTGAGCAGTTCTTC. This encodes CASSLGAGGEQFF.

The chain combines TRBV20-1 with TRBJ2-5; TRBD2 is a possible D gene (5 bases). The J call may be in error: the DNA end matches TRBJ2-7 better. The CDR3 has 13 residues. Germline CDR1 DFQATT, CDR2 SNEGSKA (reference sequence). The CDR3 protein is CSAKDLTGIEQYF. CDR3 nucleotides: TGCAGTGCGAAGGACCTGACGGGGATCGAGCAGTACTTC.

This clonotype was detected ten times or more. The chain is built from TRBV11-2 and TRBJ2-1; no clear D. Germline CDR1 SGHAT, CDR2 FQNNGV. The CDR3 has 15 residues. V was shortened by 4 bases and J by 4 bases, with 14 bases between the two germline ends. DNA for the CDR3: TGTGCCAGCAGCTCGCGAACTCTCCAATACAATGAGCAGTTCTTC. It translates to CASSSRTLQYNEQFF.

This clonotype occurred many times. The chain joins TRBV7-2 to TRBJ2-7; TRBD1 matches 9 bases. Looked up from germline, CDR1 is SGHTA and CDR2 is FQGNSA. Losses at the gene ends were 1 base for V and 3 bases for J; bases not matched to a gene: 4. The CDR3 is 15 residues long. The CDR3 sequence is CASSLETGGVYEQYF. CDR3 in DNA: TGTGCCAGCAGCTTAGAGACAGGGGGAGTCTACGAGCAGTACTTC.

This chain joins TRBV5-1 and TRBJ1-2; D is possibly TRBD1 (6 bases). The CDR3 is made up of 14 amino acids. Germline V CDR1 and CDR2: SGHRS, YFSETQ. The ends were cut back, 4 bases at V and 4 bases at J, with 14 bases in the middle. CDR3 residues: CASSGGQRPYGYTF. In DNA form, the CDR3 reads TGCGCCAGCAGCGGGGGGCAGAGACCCTATGGCTACACCTTC.

This clonotype was detected only a few times. This chain links TRBV7-2 with TRBJ2-2; the D gene is possibly TRBD1 (6 bases). V dropped 5 bases and J dropped 6 bases, with 13 bases sitting between them. This CDR3 is 14 amino acids long. Germline V lookup: CDR1 SGHTA, CDR2 FQGNSA. Here the CDR3 reads CASSQDSVPGELFF. DNA of the CDR3: TGTGCCAGCAGCCAGGACAGTGTCCCCGGGGAGCTGTTTTTT.

Points on this clonotype: Since a much larger clone is just one base distant, this may be a read error. The chain links TRBV5-5 to TRBJ1-6; unclear D gene. V gave up 3 bases and J gave up 5 bases, with 15 bases separating them. The CDR3 length is 16 residues. Germline V CDR1 and CDR2: SGHKS, YYEKEE (reference sequence). This CDR3 is CASSSARGGHNSPLHF. CDR3 coding DNA: TGTGCCAGCAGCTCGGCAAGAGGAGGCCATAATTCACCCCTCCACTTT.

This clonotype was picked up many times. V is TRBV6-2 or TRBV6-3 and J is TRBJ2-7; D is unclear. The length of the CDR3 is 13 residues. The V end lost 5 bases, the J end lost 0 bases, and 8 bases lay between the germline ends. Germline lookup yields CDR1 MNHEY and CDR2 SVGEGT. CDR3 residues: CASSRPNSYEQYF. Here the CDR3 DNA reads TGTGCCAGCAGTCGACCCAACTCCTACGAGCAGTACTTC.

In its sample, this clonotype was seen many times. The CDR3: CASSLEGRSFVDTQYF. The DNA of the CDR3 is TGCGCCAGCAGCTTGGAGGGCCGAAGTTTCGTAGATACGCAGTATTTT. The genes are TRBV5-1 and TRBJ2-3, with D uncertain. The germline V gene has CDR1 SGHRS and CDR2 YFSETQ. Trimming pared 0 bases from V and 5 bases from J, leaving 16 bases between. This CDR3 has 16 residues.

A word on this clonotype: One end of the junction is discordant with germline, which a read error may explain. This rearrangement joins TRBV2 to TRBJ2-3; 7 bases are a match to TRBD1. The CDR3 spans 12 residues. In germline, CDR1 is SNHLY, CDR2 FYNNEI. CDR3 in DNA: TGTACCAGCAGCGTATCCGGGACAGCGCAGTATTTT. Amino acid sequence: CTSSVSGTAQYF. The entire variable domain, with the rest obtained from reference TRBV2 and TRBJ2-3, is as follows: EPEVTQTPSHQVTQMGQEVILRCVPISNHLYFYWYRQILGQKVEFLVSFYNNEISEKSEIFDDQFSVERPDGSNFTLKIRSTKLEDSAMYFCTSSVSGTAQYFGPGTRLTVL.